The clone carrying this T cell receptor (beta chain) was observed a few times. Antigen: not known. CDR3 length: 11 amino acids. CDR1 and CDR2 (germline): DFQATT, SNEGSKA (reference sequence). The ends were cut back, 5 bases at V and 5 bases at J, with 10 bases in the middle. This specimen comes from a study of cytomegalovirus exposure and HLA in healthy donors. On the study more broadly: An earlier analysis found some 120 million unique TCR beta sequences from around 180 million T cells.

PCR was performed using 60 Vbeta and 13 Jbeta primers. The protocol was immunoSEQ multiplex PCR, while the TCRdb copy is restricted to in-frame clones and leaves out a portion. The sample contains around 140,000 clones, approximately 80% of which appear only once. General study points: At a 0.05 false discovery rate, a later analysis found about 17,000 TCR beta sequences to be associated with HLA alleles. In vitro work confirmed that a few CMV-associated chains recognize CMV antigens. Reportedly, TCR beta sequences accurately predicted HLA-A and HLA-B alleles in most subjects.

This clonotype was sampled from a young man in good health and CMV-seropositive. Material for sequencing was PBMCs. The chain has TRBV20-1 and TRBJ2-7; tentative D call: TRBD2 (6 bases). CDR3 DNA sequence: TGCAGTGCTGCGGGGAGCCACGAGCAGTACTTC. Translated, it gives CSAAGSHEQYF.